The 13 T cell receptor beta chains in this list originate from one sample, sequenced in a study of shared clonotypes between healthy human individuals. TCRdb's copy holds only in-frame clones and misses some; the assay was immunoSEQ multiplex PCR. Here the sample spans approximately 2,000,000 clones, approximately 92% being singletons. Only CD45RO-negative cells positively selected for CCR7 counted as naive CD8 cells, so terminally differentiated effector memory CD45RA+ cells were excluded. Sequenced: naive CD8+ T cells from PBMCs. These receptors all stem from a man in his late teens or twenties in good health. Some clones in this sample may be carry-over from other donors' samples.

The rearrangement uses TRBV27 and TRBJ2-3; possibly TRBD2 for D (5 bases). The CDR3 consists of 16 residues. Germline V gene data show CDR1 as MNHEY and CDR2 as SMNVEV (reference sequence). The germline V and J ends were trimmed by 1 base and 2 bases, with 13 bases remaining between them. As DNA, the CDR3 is TGTGCCAGCAGTTTATTCACGGGAAAAACCACAGATACGCAGTATTTT. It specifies CASSLFTGKTTDTQYF.

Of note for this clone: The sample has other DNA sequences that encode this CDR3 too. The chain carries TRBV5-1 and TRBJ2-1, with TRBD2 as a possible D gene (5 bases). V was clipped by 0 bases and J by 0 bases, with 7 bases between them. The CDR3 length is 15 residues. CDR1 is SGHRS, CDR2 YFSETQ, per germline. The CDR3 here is CASSLAEVSYNEQFF. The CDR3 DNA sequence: TGCGCCAGCAGCTTGGCGGAGGTCTCCTACAATGAGCAGTTCTTC.

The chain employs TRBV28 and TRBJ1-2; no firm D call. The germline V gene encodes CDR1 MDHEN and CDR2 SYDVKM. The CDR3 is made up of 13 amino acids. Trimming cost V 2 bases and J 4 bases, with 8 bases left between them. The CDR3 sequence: CASSLRTFYGYTF. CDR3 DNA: TGTGCCAGCAGTTTAAGGACCTTCTATGGCTACACCTTC.

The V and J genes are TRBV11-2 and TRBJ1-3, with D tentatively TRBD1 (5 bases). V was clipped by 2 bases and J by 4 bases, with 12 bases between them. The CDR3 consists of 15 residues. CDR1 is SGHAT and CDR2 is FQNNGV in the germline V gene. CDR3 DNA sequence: TGTGCCAGCAGCTTAAACAGGCTCATAGGAAACACCATATATTTT. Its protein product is CASSLNRLIGNTIYF.

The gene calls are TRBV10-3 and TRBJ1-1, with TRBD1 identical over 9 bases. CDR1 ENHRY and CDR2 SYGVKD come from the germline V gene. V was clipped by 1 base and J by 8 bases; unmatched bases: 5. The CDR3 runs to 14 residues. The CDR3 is CAISELGQGSEAFF. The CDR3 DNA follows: TGTGCCATCAGTGAGTTGGGACAGGGATCCGAAGCTTTCTTT.

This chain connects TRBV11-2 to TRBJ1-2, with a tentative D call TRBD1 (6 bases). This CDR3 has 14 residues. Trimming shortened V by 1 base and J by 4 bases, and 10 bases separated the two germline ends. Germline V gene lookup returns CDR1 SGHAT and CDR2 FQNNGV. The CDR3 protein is CASSLGGPSYGYTF. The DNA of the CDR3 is TGTGCCAGCAGCTTAGGGGGGCCTAGCTATGGCTACACCTTC.

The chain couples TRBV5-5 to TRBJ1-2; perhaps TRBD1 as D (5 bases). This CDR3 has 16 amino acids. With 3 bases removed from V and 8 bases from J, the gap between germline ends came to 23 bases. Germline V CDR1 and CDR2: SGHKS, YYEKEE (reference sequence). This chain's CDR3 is CASSSPRRVVLYGYTF. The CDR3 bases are TGTGCCAGCAGCTCCCCTCGCAGGGTTGTTCTTTACGGCTACACCTTC.

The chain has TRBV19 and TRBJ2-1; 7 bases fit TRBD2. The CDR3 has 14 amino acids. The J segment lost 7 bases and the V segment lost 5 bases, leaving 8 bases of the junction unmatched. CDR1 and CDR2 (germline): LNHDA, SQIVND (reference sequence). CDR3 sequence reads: CASSDRDYGNEQFF. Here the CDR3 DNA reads TGTGCCAGTAGTGACCGGGACTACGGAAATGAGCAGTTCTTC.

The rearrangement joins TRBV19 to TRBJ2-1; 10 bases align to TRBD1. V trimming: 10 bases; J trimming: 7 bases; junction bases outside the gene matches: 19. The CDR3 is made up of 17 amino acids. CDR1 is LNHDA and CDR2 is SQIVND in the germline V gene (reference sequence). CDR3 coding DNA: TGTGCCACCACTAGAACCCCCGGGACAGGGGTTGGTAATGAGCAGTTCTTC. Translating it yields CATTRTPGTGVGNEQFF.

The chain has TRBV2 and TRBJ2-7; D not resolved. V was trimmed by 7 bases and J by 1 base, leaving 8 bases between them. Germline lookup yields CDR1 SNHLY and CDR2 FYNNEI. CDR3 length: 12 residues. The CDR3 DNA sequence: TGTGCCAGCATTAAGACATCCTACGAGCAGTACTTC. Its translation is CASIKTSYEQYF. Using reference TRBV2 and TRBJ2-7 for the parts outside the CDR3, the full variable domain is EPEVTQTPSHQVTQMGQEVILRCVPISNHLYFYWYRQILGQKVEFLVSFYNNEISEKSEIFDDQFSVERPDGSNFTLKIRSTKLEDSAMYFCASIKTSYEQYFGPGTRLTVT.

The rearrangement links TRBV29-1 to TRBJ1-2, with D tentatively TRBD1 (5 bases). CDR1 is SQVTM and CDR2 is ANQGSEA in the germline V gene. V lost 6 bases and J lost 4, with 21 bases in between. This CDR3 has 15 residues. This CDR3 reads CSVVEWSGLGYGYTF. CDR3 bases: TGCAGCGTGGTAGAGTGGTCAGGGTTGGGCTATGGCTACACCTTC. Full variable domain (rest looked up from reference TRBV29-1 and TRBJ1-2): SAVISQKPSRDICQRGTSLTIQCQVDSQVTMMFWYRQQPGQSLTLIATANQGSEATYESGFVIDKFPISRPNLTFSTLTVSNMSPEDSSIYLCSVVEWSGLGYGYTFGSGTRLTVV.

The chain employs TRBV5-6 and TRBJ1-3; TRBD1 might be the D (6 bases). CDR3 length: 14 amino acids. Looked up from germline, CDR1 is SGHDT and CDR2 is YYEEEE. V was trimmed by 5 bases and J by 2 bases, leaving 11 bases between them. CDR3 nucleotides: TGTGCCAGCAGTTATGGACAGACTGGAAACACCATATATTTT. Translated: CASSYGQTGNTIYF.

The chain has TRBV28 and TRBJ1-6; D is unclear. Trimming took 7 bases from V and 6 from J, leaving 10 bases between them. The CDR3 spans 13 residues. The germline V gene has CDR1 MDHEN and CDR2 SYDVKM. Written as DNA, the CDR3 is TGTGCCAGCACCATAGCCCGTAATTCACCCCTCCACTTT. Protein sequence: CASTIARNSPLHF.